This TCR beta chain comes out of a study of cytomegalovirus exposure and HLA in healthy donors. A multiplex PCR was run with 60 Vbeta primers and 13 Jbeta primers. TCRdb's table, derived via immunoSEQ multiplex PCR, lists solely in-frame clones and lacks some. Among around 180,000 clones, over 70% were seen once, and the ten largest hold 6% to 7.5%. Looked up from germline, CDR1 is SGHRS and CDR2 is YFSETQ. CDR3 length: 15 residues. The genes are TRBV5-1 and TRBJ2-5, with 9 bases aligning to TRBD2. The J call is in doubt because the DNA end fits TRBJ2-7 better. This receptor was identified in a man between 25 and 39 years old in good health and CMV-seropositive. The sample comprised PBMCs. The CDR3 nucleotides read TGCGCCAGCAGCTGGAGTAGCGGGGGCTCCTACGAGCAGTACTTC. Encoded protein: CASSWSSGGSYEQYF.